The rows below give T cell receptor beta chains drawn from one sample of a study of Graves' ophthalmopathy and Graves' hyperthyroidism. From the multiplex PCR reads, TCRdb called clonotypes with MiXCR, one entry per CDR3 protein. This table has 200,000 to 250,000 distinct CDR3 sequences, roughly a fifth appearing once. The sequenced material came from peripheral blood. The receptors stem from a woman in her 50s with Graves' ophthalmopathy. Both conserved end residues are part of each CDR3. A D gene is named only where the DNA matches it firmly. The size of a clone is reported for some rows only, either as once, few or many, or as a class for expanded clones.

v_gene: TRBV29-1; len: 11; abundance: many; j_gene: TRBJ2-7; d_gene: NA; CDR3nt: TGCAGCGCTACGAGCTCCTACGAGCAGTACTTC; CDR3aa: CSATSSYEQYF
v_gene: TRBV7-7; len: 16; abundance: few; j_gene: TRBJ2-5; d_gene: NA; CDR3nt: TGTGCTAGCAGCACGCTAGGACAGGGCGGGGGCGAGACCCAGTACTTC; CDR3aa: CASSTLGQGGGETQYF
v_gene: TRBV28; len: 14; abundance: few; j_gene: TRBJ2-7; d_gene: TRBD1; CDR3nt: TGTGCCAGCAGTTTGGAACAGGGGGCCGGCGAGCAGTACTTC; CDR3aa: CASSLEQGAGEQYF
v_gene: TRBV20-1; len: 14; abundance: many; j_gene: TRBJ1-2; d_gene: NA; CDR3nt: TGCAGTACTAAGATCCAGGGCCGACCCTATGGCTACACCTTC; CDR3aa: CSTKIQGRPYGYTF
v_gene: TRBV12-3/TRBV12-4; len: 13; abundance: many; j_gene: TRBJ2-7; d_gene: NA; CDR3nt: TGTGCCAGCAGTTTGGGGGAGGTCTACGAGCAGTACTTC; CDR3aa: CASSLGEVYEQYF
v_gene: TRBV7-8; len: 15; abundance: many; j_gene: TRBJ2-2; d_gene: NA; CDR3nt: TGTGCCAGCAGTAGCAGTGGGGTTAACACCGGGGAGCTGTTTTTT; CDR3aa: CASSSSGVNTGELFF
v_gene: TRBV7-8; len: 14; abundance: many; j_gene: TRBJ1-1; d_gene: NA; CDR3nt: TGTGCCAGCAGCTTGAAGGGGTGGAACACTGAAGCTTTCTTT; CDR3aa: CASSLKGWNTEAFF
v_gene: TRBV6-1; len: 13; abundance: NA; j_gene: TRBJ2-5; d_gene: NA; CDR3nt: TGTGCCAGCAACCGGGCCTCGGCGGAGACCCAGTACTTC; CDR3aa: CASNRASAETQYF
v_gene: TRBV20-1; len: 16; abundance: many; j_gene: TRBJ1-5; d_gene: NA; CDR3nt: TGCAGTGCTAGAGACGATACCCTTTTGAGCAATCAGCCCCAGCATTTT; CDR3aa: CSARDDTLLSNQPQHF
v_gene: TRBV6-2/TRBV6-3; len: 14; abundance: many; j_gene: TRBJ2-5; d_gene: NA; CDR3nt: TGTGCCAGCAGCTTTTCCCTGATCCAAGAGACCCAGTACTTC; CDR3aa: CASSFSLIQETQYF
v_gene: TRBV20-1; len: 16; abundance: few; j_gene: TRBJ2-4; d_gene: NA; CDR3nt: TGCAGTGCTAGAGCCCCCGACAGTGGAGCCAAAAACATTCAGTACTTC; CDR3aa: CSARAPDSGAKNIQYF
v_gene: TRBV28; len: 16; abundance: many; j_gene: TRBJ2-7; d_gene: TRBD2; CDR3nt: TGTGCCAGCACTAAAGCGGGAGTCGTCCCCCCAGGAAAGCAGTACTTC; CDR3aa: CASTKAGVVPPGKQYF
v_gene: TRBV6-1; len: 15; abundance: NA; j_gene: TRBJ1-5; d_gene: TRBD1; CDR3nt: TGTGCCAGCAGTGACGGGACAGGGGCCAATCAGCCCCAGCATTTT; CDR3aa: CASSDGTGANQPQHF
v_gene: TRBV7-8; len: 13; abundance: many; j_gene: TRBJ2-1; d_gene: NA; CDR3nt: TGTGCCAGCAGCTTCCAGGGGGGGGATGAGCAGTTCTTC; CDR3aa: CASSFQGGDEQFF
v_gene: TRBV11-1; len: 13; abundance: NA; j_gene: TRBJ2-7; d_gene: NA; CDR3nt: TGTGCCAGCAGCTTTGATGGATTCTACGAGCAGTACTTC; CDR3aa: CASSFDGFYEQYF
v_gene: TRBV12-3/TRBV12-4; len: 14; abundance: NA; j_gene: TRBJ1-1; d_gene: TRBD1; CDR3nt: TGTGCCAGCAGTACCTACAGGGGCAACACTGAAGCTTTCTTT; CDR3aa: CASSTYRGNTEAFF
v_gene: TRBV10-3; len: 14; abundance: many; j_gene: TRBJ2-5; d_gene: TRBD1; CDR3nt: TGTGCCATCCGGGGGACAGGGGGTCGGGAGACCCAGTACTTC; CDR3aa: CAIRGTGGRETQYF
v_gene: TRBV7-2; len: 15; abundance: many; j_gene: TRBJ1-1; d_gene: NA; CDR3nt: TGTGCCAGCAGCCCCCGGACGGACATGAACACTGAAGCTTTCTTT; CDR3aa: CASSPRTDMNTEAFF
v_gene: TRBV12-3/TRBV12-4; len: 12; abundance: NA; j_gene: TRBJ2-2; d_gene: NA; CDR3nt: TGTGCCGGCCGGGGGAACACCGGGGAGCTGTTTTTT; CDR3aa: CAGRGNTGELFF
v_gene: TRBV19; len: 17; abundance: many; j_gene: TRBJ2-7; d_gene: NA; CDR3nt: TGTGCCAGTAGTCGAGCGGCCATGGGAGGTCGGACCTACGAGCAGTACTTC; CDR3aa: CASSRAAMGGRTYEQYF
v_gene: TRBV2; len: 12; abundance: many; j_gene: TRBJ2-7; d_gene: TRBD2; CDR3nt: TGTGCCAGCACCGGGAGGGGAATCGAGCAGTACTTC; CDR3aa: CASTGRGIEQYF
v_gene: TRBV12-3/TRBV12-4; len: 16; abundance: NA; j_gene: TRBJ1-5; d_gene: TRBD1; CDR3nt: TGTGCCAGCAGTCAACACAGGGGTGCGGGCAATCAGCCCCAGCATTTT; CDR3aa: CASSQHRGAGNQPQHF
v_gene: TRBV29-1; len: 13; abundance: many; j_gene: TRBJ2-7; d_gene: NA; CDR3nt: TGCAGCGTTGATTCCCCCACGAGGGGCGAGCAGTACTTC; CDR3aa: CSVDSPTRGEQYF
v_gene: TRBV12-3/TRBV12-4; len: 15; abundance: many; j_gene: TRBJ1-1; d_gene: NA; CDR3nt: TGTGCCAGCAGTTCCCGACCCAACATGAACACTGAAGCTTTCTTT; CDR3aa: CASSSRPNMNTEAFF
v_gene: TRBV29-1; len: 13; abundance: many; j_gene: TRBJ2-7; d_gene: NA; CDR3nt: TGCAGCGTTCGGGCAGCCGGCACCTACGAGCAGTACTTC; CDR3aa: CSVRAAGTYEQYF
v_gene: TRBV15; len: 14; abundance: many; j_gene: TRBJ1-1; d_gene: NA; CDR3nt: TGTGCCACCAGGGGGGCCCAGAAGAACACTAAAGCTTTCTTT; CDR3aa: CATRGAQKNTKAFF
v_gene: TRBV11-2; len: 16; abundance: many; j_gene: TRBJ2-7; d_gene: NA; CDR3nt: TGTGCCAGCAGCGGAAACCACCCAGGGGAGGGCTACGAGCAGTACTTC; CDR3aa: CASSGNHPGEGYEQYF
v_gene: TRBV30; len: 14; abundance: few; j_gene: TRBJ1-3; d_gene: NA; CDR3nt: TGTGCCTGGAGTGTATTCGGGTCTGGAAACACCATATATTTT; CDR3aa: CAWSVFGSGNTIYF
v_gene: TRBV12-3/TRBV12-4; len: 14; abundance: many; j_gene: TRBJ1-1; d_gene: TRBD1; CDR3nt: TGTGCCAGCAGAAGGACAGGGCCCCGGCCTGAAGCTTTCTTT; CDR3aa: CASRRTGPRPEAFF
v_gene: TRBV19; len: 11; abundance: few; j_gene: TRBJ2-7; d_gene: NA; CDR3nt: TGTGCCAGTACCGACGCCTACGAGCAGTACTTC; CDR3aa: CASTDAYEQYF
v_gene: TRBV6-4; len: 17; abundance: NA; j_gene: TRBJ2-2; d_gene: NA; CDR3nt: TGTGCCAGCAGTAACCGGGACGCTCCCTGGAACACCGGGGAGCTGTTTTTT; CDR3aa: CASSNRDAPWNTGELFF
v_gene: TRBV20-1; len: 14; abundance: NA; j_gene: TRBJ2-5; d_gene: NA; CDR3nt: TGCAGTGCTAGAACCCCGAACTCTCGAGAGACCCAGTACTTC; CDR3aa: CSARTPNSRETQYF
v_gene: TRBV20-1; len: 11; abundance: many; j_gene: TRBJ2-2; d_gene: TRBD2; CDR3nt: TGCAGTGCGGGAGGGCCCGGGGAGCTGTTTTTT; CDR3aa: CSAGGPGELFF
v_gene: TRBV7-6; len: 22; abundance: once; j_gene: TRBJ2-2; d_gene: TRBD2; CDR3nt: TGTGCCAGCAGAACCCGCCGACCGATATCTAGCGGGACCACGAAAAACACCGGGGAGCTGTTTTTT; CDR3aa: CASRTRRPISSGTTKNTGELFF
v_gene: TRBV19; len: 13; abundance: many; j_gene: TRBJ1-1; d_gene: NA; CDR3nt: TGTGCCAGTAGTTGGGGGGTGAACACTGAAGCTTTCTTT; CDR3aa: CASSWGVNTEAFF
v_gene: TRBV20-1; len: 12; abundance: many; j_gene: TRBJ2-7; d_gene: NA; CDR3nt: TGCAGTGCTAGACGCAGAGGCTACGAGCAGTACTTC; CDR3aa: CSARRRGYEQYF
v_gene: TRBV30; len: 12; abundance: many; j_gene: TRBJ2-2; d_gene: NA; CDR3nt: TGTGCCTGGGCCACTAACACCGGGGAGCTGTTTTTT; CDR3aa: CAWATNTGELFF
v_gene: TRBV12-3/TRBV12-4; len: 13; abundance: many; j_gene: TRBJ2-5; d_gene: TRBD2; CDR3nt: TGTGCCAGCAGTCCCAGCGGGAAGGAGACCCAGTACTTC; CDR3aa: CASSPSGKETQYF
v_gene: TRBV29-1; len: 12; abundance: NA; j_gene: TRBJ1-2; d_gene: NA; CDR3nt: TGCAGCGTTGATGGTTGGAACTATGGCTACACCTTC; CDR3aa: CSVDGWNYGYTF
v_gene: TRBV30; len: 13; abundance: NA; j_gene: TRBJ1-6; d_gene: NA; CDR3nt: TGTGCCTGGAGAACAGGACCGAATTCACCCCTCCACTTT; CDR3aa: CAWRTGPNSPLHF
v_gene: TRBV5-1; len: 14; abundance: many; j_gene: TRBJ2-7; d_gene: TRBD1; CDR3nt: TGCGCCAGCAGCTACTGGACAGGGTCCTACGAGCAGTACTTC; CDR3aa: CASSYWTGSYEQYF
v_gene: TRBV6-2/TRBV6-3; len: 14; abundance: few; j_gene: TRBJ1-2; d_gene: NA; CDR3nt: TGTGCCAGCAGTCCGTCGGAACAGGCCTATGGCTACACCTTC; CDR3aa: CASSPSEQAYGYTF
v_gene: TRBV25-1; len: 17; abundance: few; j_gene: TRBJ2-2; d_gene: TRBD1; CDR3nt: TGTGCCAGCAGTGCACCCCCGGGACAGGGGGACACCGGGGAGCTGTTTTTT; CDR3aa: CASSAPPGQGDTGELFF
v_gene: TRBV27; len: 16; abundance: many; j_gene: TRBJ2-2; d_gene: TRBD2; CDR3nt: TGTGCCAGCAACCCTCAGCGGGAGCTCCACACCGGGGAGCTGTTTTTT; CDR3aa: CASNPQRELHTGELFF
v_gene: TRBV12-3/TRBV12-4; len: 11; abundance: many; j_gene: TRBJ1-2; d_gene: NA; CDR3nt: TGTGCCAGCAGTCGAGGGGATGGCTACACCTTC; CDR3aa: CASSRGDGYTF
v_gene: TRBV6-5; len: 15; abundance: NA; j_gene: TRBJ1-1; d_gene: NA; CDR3nt: TGTGCCAGCAGTTATAGATTGGCGGGAAACACTGAAGCTTTCTTT; CDR3aa: CASSYRLAGNTEAFF
v_gene: TRBV6-5; len: 14; abundance: many; j_gene: TRBJ1-5; d_gene: NA; CDR3nt: TGTGCCAGTAACCGGGACGGGAACAATCAGCCCCAGCATTTT; CDR3aa: CASNRDGNNQPQHF
v_gene: TRBV19; len: 14; abundance: many; j_gene: TRBJ1-2; d_gene: NA; CDR3nt: TGTGCCAGTAGTATAGTTCCGGGGGACTATGGCTACACCTTC; CDR3aa: CASSIVPGDYGYTF
v_gene: TRBV27; len: 13; abundance: many; j_gene: TRBJ1-2; d_gene: NA; CDR3nt: TGTGCCAGCAGGGGGACGGAGAACTATGGCTACACCTTC; CDR3aa: CASRGTENYGYTF
v_gene: TRBV28; len: 13; abundance: few; j_gene: TRBJ1-1; d_gene: NA; CDR3nt: TGTGCCAGCCGGAGTTTTTTGAACACTGAAGCTTTCTTT; CDR3aa: CASRSFLNTEAFF
v_gene: TRBV27; len: 15; abundance: many; j_gene: TRBJ2-7; d_gene: TRBD2; CDR3nt: TGTGCCAGCAGTTACCGACTAGCGGGGCCCTACGAGCAGTACTTC; CDR3aa: CASSYRLAGPYEQYF